This T cell receptor (beta chain) was recovered during a study of cytomegalovirus exposure and HLA in healthy donors. Study-wide findings and caveats: Further analysis, carried out later, found HLA-associated TCR beta chains more clonally expanded than equally common other chains.

As to this clone: As yet, its antigen is unknown.

13 Jbeta primers and 60 Vbeta primers were used for the PCR. This table comes from immunoSEQ multiplex PCR, and its TCRdb copy is limited to in-frame clones, with some not included. The data hold around 110,000 clones, with approximately 70% observed a single time. The receptor was derived from a man aged 30 to 45 in good health and CMV-seropositive. Sample: PBMCs.

The CDR3 loop reads CASSRQQSYEQYV. CDR3 sequence (DNA): TGTGCCAGCAGCAGACAACAGTCCTACGAGCAGTACGTC. J is TRBJ2-7 and V is TRBV28; D gene unclear. This CDR3 is 13 amino acids long. V was cut by 6 bases and J by 1 base, with 10 bases left in between. CDR1 is MDHEN and CDR2 is SYDVKM in the germline V gene.